Detailed here is one T cell receptor (beta chain). The antigen is not known. Regarding time point: pre-sensitization, week 0. Treatment of the sample: therapeutic diphenylcyclopropenone sensitization with weekly scalp DPC. These data come from a study of human T cells and chemical hapten exposure. For the study at large: For sensitization, 2% DPC was applied to an approximately 2 cm by approximately 2 cm patch of upper inner arm skin. Study-wide points: Given that the donors had alopecia, their immune response may differ from that seen in healthy people.

Looked up from germline, CDR1 is PRHDT and CDR2 is FYEKMQ (reference sequence). This CDR3 contains 16 residues. The V end lost 5 bases, the J end lost 0 bases, and 16 bases lay between the germline ends. Under the authors' procedure: TCRs per sample had a median of 95,638 and ranged from about 23,224 to 750,000. TCRdb re-called the RACE reads through MiXCR, storing one row per CDR3 protein. The V and J calls, along with clone size, are taken from TCRdb and not from the paper's own processing. The sample carries 350,000 to 450,000 distinct CDR3 sequences, roughly 4.6% recorded once. The starting material was whole blood, obtained in connection with sensitization to the hapten diphenylcyclopropenone (DPC). The J gene is TRBJ1-1, the V gene TRBV13; D might be TRBD1 (6 bases). The sequence derives from a woman in her fifties or sixties with alopecia areata. Some clones in this sample may be carry-over from other donors' samples. In DNA form, the CDR3 reads TGTGCCAGCAGCCCCCTGTTAGGACAGCTGAACACTGAAGCTTTCTTT. It codes for CASSPLLGQLNTEAFF.